This is a list of T cell receptor beta chains from one sample in a study of Graves' ophthalmopathy and Graves' hyperthyroidism. Each CDR3 protein gets one entry after TCRdb re-called the multiplex PCR reads with MiXCR. The repertoire holds 650,000 to 900,000 distinct CDR3 sequences, around 40% seen once, with 44% in the top ten. The sequenced material came from peripheral blood. These TCRs come from an adult man with Graves' ophthalmopathy. Each CDR3 is given with its conserved first and last residue. Fields, in order: J gene, clone size, V gene, D gene, CDR3 DNA, CDR3 protein. A D gene is named only where the DNA matches it firmly. The size entry is marked missing in some rows and otherwise reads once, few, many or a size class.

>TRBJ2-5|NA|TRBV5-1|TRBD2
TGCGCCAGCAGCTTGGGGCTAGCGGGAGCACAAGAGACCCAGTACTTC
CASSLGLAGAQETQYF
>TRBJ2-5|few|TRBV7-9|TRBD1
TGTGCCAGCAGCTTGGGACAGGGGGACGTTGAGACCCAGTACTTC
CASSLGQGDVETQYF
>TRBJ2-7|NA|TRBV7-2|NA
TGTGCCAGCAGCCCCGGGACAATTGAGCAGTACTTC
CASSPGTIEQYF
>TRBJ1-4|NA|TRBV6-1|NA
TGTGCCAGCTCCCGATCCGGGGCTTTTAATGAAAAACTGTTTTTT
CASSRSGAFNEKLFF
>TRBJ2-5|NA|TRBV20-1|TRBD1
TGCAGCCGGCGTGGGACAGGGCCGCGGGGGGAGACCCAGTACTTC
CSRRGTGPRGETQYF
>TRBJ2-7|NA|TRBV6-4|NA
TGTGCCAGCAGTTACGGGGGCCCCCTCTCCGAGCAGTACTTC
CASSYGGPLSEQYF
>TRBJ1-2|few|TRBV29-1|NA
TGCAGCGTTGAAGATTATGTGGGCAAGGGGGATGGCTACACCTTC
CSVEDYVGKGDGYTF
>TRBJ2-2|NA|TRBV2|TRBD1
TGTGCCAGCAACCTGGACAGGGTCCCCGGGGAGCTGTTTTTT
CASNLDRVPGELFF
>TRBJ1-4|few|TRBV20-1|NA
TGCAGTGCTAGAGACGGGGCCGGGGATGAAAAACTGTTTTTT
CSARDGAGDEKLFF
>TRBJ1-3|NA|TRBV6-2/TRBV6-3|TRBD1
TGTGCCAGCAGTTTCGGACAGGATACTGGAAACACCATATATTTT
CASSFGQDTGNTIYF
>TRBJ2-7|NA|TRBV4-2|NA
TGTGCCAGCAGCCAAGAAGGAGGAAGGGACGAGCAGTACTTC
CASSQEGGRDEQYF
>TRBJ2-3|NA|TRBV7-9|TRBD2
TGTGCCAGCAGCTCCGCTAGCGGGACAGATACGCAGTATTTT
CASSSASGTDTQYF
>TRBJ2-7|NA|TRBV6-5|TRBD1
TGTGCCACCCTCGGAGAACAGGGGTTTCGAACCTACGAGCAGTACTTC
CATLGEQGFRTYEQYF
>TRBJ1-1|NA|TRBV10-3|NA
TGTGCCAGCTCACCATTAAGGCAGGACAGAGACACTGAAGCTTTCTTT
CASSPLRQDRDTEAFF
>TRBJ1-2|NA|TRBV29-1|NA
TGCAGCTCTCCTAGGAACAACTATGGCTACACCTTC
CSSPRNNYGYTF
>TRBJ1-6|many|TRBV11-3|TRBD1
TGTGCCAGCAGCCAGAGGGGACAGGGGGATTCACCCCTCCACTTT
CASSQRGQGDSPLHF
>TRBJ2-7|many|TRBV15|NA
TGTGCCACCAGCAGAGTCGCGGACAGCTCCTACGAGCAGTACTTC
CATSRVADSSYEQYF
>TRBJ1-5|few|TRBV20-1|NA
TGCAGTGCTACCAGGAGCAATCAGCCCCAGCATTTT
CSATRSNQPQHF
>TRBJ2-5|NA|TRBV7-9|TRBD2
TGTGCCAGCAGTAGCGGGAGTTCAATTCTAGGGACCCAGTACTTC
CASSSGSSILGTQYF
>TRBJ1-2|many|TRBV29-1|NA
TGCAGCGTTGATGGAAGTCCCGGCTACACCTTC
CSVDGSPGYTF
>TRBJ2-7|NA|TRBV28|TRBD2
TGTGCCAGCAAGACTAGCGGGGCCTACGAGCAGTACTTC
CASKTSGAYEQYF
>TRBJ2-5|NA|TRBV12-3/TRBV12-4|TRBD1
TGTGCCAGCAGCCAACAGGGGCGGGAGACCCAGTACTTC
CASSQQGRETQYF
>TRBJ1-6|few|TRBV20-1|NA
TGCAGTGCTAGGGTTGCCAGGGCGAATTCACCCCTCCACTTT
CSARVARANSPLHF